This T cell receptor (beta chain) emerged from a study of T cell responses to AZD1222 COVID-19 vaccine. The CDR3 contains 15 residues. Between the trimmed V and J ends, which lost 2 bases and 2 bases, there was a span of 12 bases. Germline V CDR1 and CDR2: MNHEY, SVGAGI. The table came from immunoSEQ multiplex PCR; TCRdb's copy has only in-frame clones and leaves some out. This sample carries around 100,000 clones, around 81% of them seen once, and the ten largest clones take roughly 9%. General study results and limits: Clonal diversity may have been underestimated in mostly white British donors. Repertoires were sampled only after the peak T cell response. Increases in Spike-specific TCR breadth and depth were seen after two AZD1222 doses. Recipients of AZD1222 seropositive at baseline numbered only 6 or 7.

The sample holds a few counts of this clone. What it binds is not known. The source was peripheral blood, collected on day 0 of AZD1222 vaccination. V and J are TRBV6-5 and TRBJ1-1, with D perhaps TRBD1 (5 bases). This sequence originates from an adult in good health. CDR3: CASSYTYWGNTEAFF. For the CDR3, the DNA is TGTGCCAGCAGTTACACATACTGGGGCAACACTGAAGCTTTCTTT.